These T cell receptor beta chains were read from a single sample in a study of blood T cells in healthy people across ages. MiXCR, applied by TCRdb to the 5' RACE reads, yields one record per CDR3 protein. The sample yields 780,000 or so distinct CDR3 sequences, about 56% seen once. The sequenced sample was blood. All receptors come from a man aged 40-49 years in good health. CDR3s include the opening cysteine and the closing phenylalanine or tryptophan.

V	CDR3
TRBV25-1	CASSEGGGRKSDTQYF
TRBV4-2	CASSQEDGSDTQYF
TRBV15	CATSREVVGTTNEKLFF
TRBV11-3	CASSTRDYLYEQYF
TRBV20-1	CSASTVSETQYF
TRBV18	CASSQSGTGNEQYF
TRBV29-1	CSVGKLAGDTQYF
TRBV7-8	CASRGDRSLSEQYF
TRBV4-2	CASSGPTVSSYNSPLHF
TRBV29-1	CSVEDGVTYRYQETQYF
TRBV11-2	CASSLFQNAGNEQFF
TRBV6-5	CASSLPTGSSYEQYF
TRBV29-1	CSVATFMGTYVQYF
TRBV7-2	CASSYLAGESVNEQYF
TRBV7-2	CASQRGQGNTGELFF
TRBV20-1	CSAREGRGTSRLRPQHF
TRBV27	CASSFSTGDYSYEQYF
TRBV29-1	CSVVRDSYEQYF
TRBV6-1	CASSGGRWVNEQFF
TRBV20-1	CSAVGSLGDEQFF
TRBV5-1	CASSFSGQAPNEQFF
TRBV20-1	CSARHGKGEQFF
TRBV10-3	CAIKTGDGTQYF
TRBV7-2	CASTSTGGSYEQYF
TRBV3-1	CASSLKTSGDYNEQFF
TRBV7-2	CASSFDPGAYTEAFF
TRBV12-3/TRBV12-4	CASSPGTLLQETQYF
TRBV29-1	CSVSNPLGANTEAFF
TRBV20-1	CSATISSYEQFF
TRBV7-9	CASTGRSGRLNSSYNEQFF
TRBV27	CASSLAGTGRPYGYTF
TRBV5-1	CASSTPSGTDTQYF
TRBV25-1	CATSITSGPQETQYF
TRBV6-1	CASSEFGEDRYGYTF
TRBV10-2	CAAGTAQFNYGYTF
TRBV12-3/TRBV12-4	CASSRQGQGYGYTF
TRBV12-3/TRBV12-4	CASSLWLAPDTQYF
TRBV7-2	CASSSLRGPYNEQFF
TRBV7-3	CASSPIGQISYEQYF
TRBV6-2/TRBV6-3	CASRSGESGYTF
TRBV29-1	CSVQSGEYGGELFF
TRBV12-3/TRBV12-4	CASSANRGIRGYTF
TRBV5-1	CASSPGTSGQISNEQYF
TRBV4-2	CASSQEGGLAYGQYF
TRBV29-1	CSVHNTGELFF
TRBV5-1	CASSLDYDNEQFF
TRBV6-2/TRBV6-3	CATHEGSEAFF
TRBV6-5	CASSYSPTGNTGELFF
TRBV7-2	CASSLQVRTQETQYF
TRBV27	CASSATSAYNEQFF
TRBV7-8	CASSLERAMQETQYF
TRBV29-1	CSVAGRGSSYEQYF
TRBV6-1	CASRDRGHVNEQFF
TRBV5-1	CASSLGANSYEQYF